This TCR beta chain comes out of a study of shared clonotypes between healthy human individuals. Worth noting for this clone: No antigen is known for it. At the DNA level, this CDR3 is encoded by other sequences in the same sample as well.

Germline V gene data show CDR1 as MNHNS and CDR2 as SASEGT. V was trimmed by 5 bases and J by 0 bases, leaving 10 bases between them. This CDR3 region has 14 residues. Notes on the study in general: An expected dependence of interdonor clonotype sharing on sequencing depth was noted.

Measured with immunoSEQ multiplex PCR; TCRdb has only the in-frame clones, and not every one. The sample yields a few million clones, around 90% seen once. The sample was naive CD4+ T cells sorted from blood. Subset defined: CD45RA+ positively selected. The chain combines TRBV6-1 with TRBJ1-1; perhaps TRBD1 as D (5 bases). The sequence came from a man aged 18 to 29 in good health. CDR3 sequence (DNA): TGTGCCAGCAGTCGGGGAGGGGTGAACACTGAAGCTTTCTTT. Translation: CASSRGGVNTEAFF.